This is a list of T cell receptor beta chains from one sample in a study of T cells in Graves' hyperthyroidism and ophthalmopathy. TCRdb re-derived calls from the multiplex PCR reads in MiXCR, one entry per CDR3 protein. The sample includes around 500,000 distinct CDR3 sequences, 15% to 20% of them seen just once. What was sequenced was blood. These receptors were collected from a woman in her 30s with Graves' ophthalmopathy. Each CDR3 is given without its conserved first and last residue. Fields, in order: J gene, D gene, V gene, CDR3 protein. The D gene is left open where the match is weak.

>TRBJ1-6|TRBD1|TRBV4-3
ASSQSRTGIRGDLH
>TRBJ2-5|NA|TRBV7-9
ASSLALGGTQY
>TRBJ1-1|NA|TRBV4-3
ASSRKGGNTEAF
>TRBJ2-5|NA|TRBV29-1
SVVMGAAVQGTQY
>TRBJ1-6|TRBD1|TRBV6-2/TRBV6-3
ASTRDRENSPLH
>TRBJ2-7|NA|TRBV27
ASSLSGIDEQY
>TRBJ1-5|NA|TRBV20-1
SARDSWPLTEPQH
>TRBJ2-5|NA|TRBV27
ASSFGRKETQY
>TRBJ2-1|TRBD1|TRBV13
ASSMTGGNEQF
>TRBJ2-4|TRBD1|TRBV25-1
ASSESGGESKNIQY
>TRBJ2-3|NA|TRBV5-6
ASSPGPLTPTDTQY
>TRBJ2-5|TRBD2|TRBV20-1
SARDSGPYGTSGLETQY
>TRBJ2-1|TRBD2|TRBV5-1
ASSRTSGSFGEQF
>TRBJ1-5|NA|TRBV27
ASSFLGRGDQPQH
>TRBJ1-6|TRBD1|TRBV6-6
ASSYSRQGNSPLH
>TRBJ2-7|NA|TRBV19
ASSIRTGTSYEQY
>TRBJ2-1|TRBD2|TRBV13
ASSLSRDYSYNEQF
>TRBJ1-1|NA|TRBV27
ASSPWTVNTEAF
>TRBJ1-1|NA|TRBV6-1
ASTSGDSMNTEAF
>TRBJ1-4|NA|TRBV28
ASSSPGGHSNEKLF
>TRBJ1-2|NA|TRBV6-1
ASSEVGRAYGYT
>TRBJ2-7|TRBD2|TRBV6-1
ATHPGLAGTYEQY
>TRBJ2-7|NA|TRBV15
ATSRDHSGTYEEQY
>TRBJ2-7|NA|TRBV12-3/TRBV12-4
ASRVFGDEQY
>TRBJ2-6|NA|TRBV20-1
SAWTPSGANVLT
>TRBJ1-2|TRBD1|TRBV27
ASSLPGGAGLGGYT
>TRBJ2-1|NA|TRBV7-3
ASSAPGGYEQF
>TRBJ2-5|NA|TRBV18
ASSPSAQETQY
>TRBJ2-7|NA|TRBV20-1
SARFGIRDEQY
>TRBJ1-6|TRBD1|TRBV28
ASSPGTARSPLH
>TRBJ2-7|NA|TRBV6-2/TRBV6-3
ASSYARLEQY
>TRBJ2-7|NA|TRBV6-2/TRBV6-3
ASRKQGSYEQY
>TRBJ1-2|NA|TRBV5-1
ASSLAGAVNYGYT
>TRBJ1-5|NA|TRBV4-3
ASSQGASARQPQH
>TRBJ2-1|NA|TRBV14
ASSQDLGLASNEQF
>TRBJ2-7|NA|TRBV10-3
AIRSKGDIPYEQY
>TRBJ2-1|TRBD1|TRBV14
ASSRHQSDRGNEQF
>TRBJ1-2|TRBD1|TRBV3-1
ASSQTMVTGKGGYT
>TRBJ2-1|NA|TRBV7-3
ASSLLGVSYNEQF
>TRBJ1-1|NA|TRBV18
ATRENTEAF
>TRBJ2-3|TRBD2|TRBV6-1
ASRRLAEGTDTQY
>TRBJ2-3|NA|TRBV6-1
ASSEDPVGTDTQY
>TRBJ2-7|TRBD2|TRBV18
ASSPRTSGRSFGSYEQY
>TRBJ2-1|TRBD2|TRBV30
AYGLAGGFNEQF
>TRBJ1-2|NA|TRBV5-6
ANSLSSYGYT
>TRBJ2-7|TRBD2|TRBV27
ASSLLAGGFEQY
>TRBJ2-3|NA|TRBV20-1
SATQGLHKDTQY
>TRBJ2-7|NA|TRBV30
AWRQGDEQY
>TRBJ2-1|TRBD2|TRBV14
ASSPVRKTSGYNEQF
>TRBJ2-7|NA|TRBV4-3
ASSQFQGDTYEQY
>TRBJ1-1|TRBD1|TRBV20-1
SARDGRGANTEAF